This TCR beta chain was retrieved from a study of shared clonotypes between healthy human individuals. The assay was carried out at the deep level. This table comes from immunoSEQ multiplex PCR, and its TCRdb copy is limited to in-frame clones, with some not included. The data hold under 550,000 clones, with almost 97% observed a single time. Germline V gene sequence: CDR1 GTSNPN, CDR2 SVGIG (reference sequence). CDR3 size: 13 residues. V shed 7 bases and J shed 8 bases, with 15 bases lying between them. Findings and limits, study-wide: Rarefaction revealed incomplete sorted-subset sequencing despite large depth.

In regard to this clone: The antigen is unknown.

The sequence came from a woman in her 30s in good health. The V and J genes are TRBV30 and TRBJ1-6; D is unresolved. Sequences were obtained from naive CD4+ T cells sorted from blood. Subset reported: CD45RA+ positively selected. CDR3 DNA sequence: TGTGCCTCGACCGCCCTCGGGGATTCACCCCTCCACTTT. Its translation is CASTALGDSPLHF.